A single sample gave rise to the 15 T cell receptor beta chains below, sequenced in a study of blood T cells in healthy people across ages. Then a second PCR, running about 6 to 11 cycles, was carried out with a sample-barcoded 5' primer and a J-beta primer mix. In TCRdb, the 5' RACE reads were re-called with MiXCR into one record per CDR3 protein. The table records about 650,000 distinct CDR3 sequences, about 32% of them present only once. Sequencing was performed on blood. These TCRs come from a woman older than 75 in good health.

This clonotype was counted at least ten times. An end of the junction does not agree with germline; a read error may underlie this. The chain is built from TRBV29-1 and TRBJ1-4, with 9 bases aligning to TRBD1. The CDR3 is 14 amino acids. Germline CDR1 SQVTM, CDR2 ANQGSEA. CDR3 sequence (DNA): TGCAGCGTAGAAGTGGGGACAGGGAGAGGAAAACTGTTTTTT. This codes for CSVEVGTGRGKLFF. Looking up the rest from reference TRBV29-1 and TRBJ1-4 gives the full variable domain: SAVISQKPSRDICQRGTSLTIQCQVDSQVTMMFWYRQQPGQSLTLIATANQGSEATYESGFVIDKFPISRPNLTFSTLTVSNMSPEDSSIYLCSVEVGTGRGKLFFGSGTQLSVL.

The chain combines TRBV19 with TRBJ1-1, with 7 bases matching TRBD1. Germline V gives CDR1 LNHDA, CDR2 SQIVND (reference sequence). The CDR3 length is 13 residues. The ends lost 5 bases at V and 8 bases at J; junction bases unmatched: 8. CDR3 DNA: TGTGCCAGTAGTCTCACAGGGACAGCGGAAGCTTTCTTT. Amino acids: CASSLTGTAEAFF.

This clonotype showed up just a few times. V and J are TRBV12-3 or TRBV12-4 and TRBJ2-2, with D unresolved. This CDR3 has 12 amino acids. The V gene lost 6 bases and the J gene lost 6 bases, with 8 bases spanning the gap. CDR3 in DNA: TGTGCCAGCAGCCTCTGGTCCGGGGAGCTGTTTTTT. It yields the protein CASSLWSGELFF.

This clonotype was found many times. This chain uses TRBV24-1 with TRBJ2-1; D is ambiguous. Germline CDR1 is KGHDR and CDR2 is SFDVKD. The CDR3 is 11 residues long. V gave up 3 bases and J gave up 8 bases, with 4 bases separating them. The CDR3 nucleotides are TGTGCCACCAGTGATAGGGATGAGCAGTTCTTC. This gives the protein CATSDRDEQFF.

This clonotype was observed a few times. Its ends do not fully match the called genes, so a read error is possible. The chain is built from TRBV20-1 and TRBJ2-2; 8 bases align to TRBD2. This CDR3 comprises 14 residues. Germline values: CDR1 DFQATT, CDR2 SNEGSKA (reference sequence). The CDR3 sequence: CSARAGVNTGELFF. The CDR3 region has the DNA TGCAGTGCCAGAGCGGGGGTGAACACCGGGGAGCTGTTTTTT.

The chain employs TRBV15 and TRBJ2-4; TRBD2 matches at 13 bases. V was pared by 2 bases and J by 6 bases, with 4 bases of the junction left unmatched. This CDR3 has 16 amino acids. CDR1 is LNHNV, CDR2 YYDKDF, per germline (reference sequence). The CDR3 here is CATSRILAGGRNIQYF. CDR3 bases: TGTGCCACCAGCAGAATACTAGCGGGAGGGCGAAACATTCAGTACTTC. The variable domain in full, completed from reference TRBV15 and TRBJ2-4, reads DAMVIQNPRYQVTQFGKPVTLSCSQTLNHNVMYWYQQKSSQAPKLLFHYYDKDFNNEADTPDNFQSRRPNTSFCFLDIRSPGLGDTAMYLCATSRILAGGRNIQYFGAGTRLSVL.

This clonotype was recorded many times. The V call is TRBV5-1, the J call TRBJ1-2, with 7 nucleotides matching TRBD1. The CDR3 is 12 amino acids. Germline trimming cut 9 bases from V and 5 bases from J; bases unmatched to any gene: 7. The V gene's germline CDR1 is SGHRS and CDR2 YFSETQ. The CDR3 DNA sequence: TGCGCCACAAGGGACAGTTCATATGGCTACACCTTC. This sequence encodes CATRDSSYGYTF.

For this clonotype: A much larger clonotype is one base distant, so this may be a read error. The chain employs TRBV20-1 and TRBJ2-1; D might be TRBD2 (6 bases). Trimming cost V 3 bases and J 12 bases, with 18 bases left between them. The CDR3 is 13 residues long. Germline CDR1 and CDR2: DFQATT and SNEGSKA (reference sequence). This CDR3 reads CSASLEGTGGQFF. The CDR3 coding sequence is TGCAGTGCTAGCCTTGAGGGGACCGGGGGGCAGTTCTTC.

Details on this clonotype: Given a much more abundant clone one base away, this may be a read error. The chain joins TRBV3-1 to TRBJ2-7; D is possibly TRBD2 (6 bases). Trimming removed 0 bases from V and 6 bases from J, with 9 bases in between. The CDR3 extends over 13 amino acids. Germline CDR1 is LGHDT and CDR2 is YNNKEL (reference sequence). The CDR3 protein is CASSQEWRGEQYF. In nucleotides, the CDR3 is TGTGCCAGCAGCCAAGAGTGGAGGGGCGAGCAGTACTTC.

This clonotype was recorded many times. The chain couples TRBV15 to TRBJ2-3; D is ambiguous. In germline, CDR1 is LNHNV, CDR2 YYDKDF (reference sequence). The CDR3 has 15 amino acids. V dropped 0 bases and J dropped 0 bases, with 7 bases sitting between them. Written as DNA, the CDR3 is TGTGCCACCAGCAGAGACTATTCTAGCACAGATACGCAGTATTTT. This translates into CATSRDYSSTDTQYF.

As regards this clonotype: At one of its ends the junction is not consistent with the germline gene, which may arise from a read error. The V gene is TRBV3-1, the J gene TRBJ2-6, with D perhaps TRBD1 or TRBD2 (5 bases each). This CDR3 has 16 residues. CDR1 is LGHDT, CDR2 YNNKEL, per germline (reference sequence). The CDR3 reads CASSYGIFSGANVRTF. In DNA, the CDR3 is TGTGCCAGCAGCTACGGGATCTTCTCTGGGGCCAACGTCCGGACTTTC. Based on the CDR3 plus reference TRBV3-1 and TRBJ2-6, the full variable domain is DTAVSQTPKYLVTQMGNDKSIKCEQNLGHDTMYWYKQDSKKFLKIMFSYNNKELIINETVPNRFSPKSPDKAHLNLHINSLELGDSAVYFCASSYGIFSGANVRTFGAGSRLTVL.

Comments on this clonotype: One base away lies a much larger clone, so this may be a sequencing read error. The V gene is TRBV20-1, the J gene TRBJ1-5; 7 bases match TRBD1. The CDR3 has 17 residues. Germline V gene sequence: CDR1 DFQATT, CDR2 SNEGSKA (reference sequence). With V trimmed by 7 bases and J by 1 base, 16 bases remained unmatched. The CDR3 nucleotides read TGCAGTGTGGGGGGGCCTGGACAGGTTGAGAGCAATCAGCCCCAGCATTTT. It codes for CSVGGPGQVESNQPQHF.

This clonotype was detected once. A read error is possible here, since a much larger clone lies one base away. The chain has TRBV5-6 and TRBJ1-2; tentatively, D is TRBD1 (6 bases). There are 14 residues in the CDR3. Per germline, CDR1 SGHDT and CDR2 YYEEEE. The germline V and J ends were trimmed by 3 bases and 7 bases, with 16 bases remaining between them. The CDR3 sequence is CASSYNRVDCGYTF. The CDR3 region has the DNA TGTGCCAGCAGCTACAACAGGGTAGACTGTGGCTACACCTTC. The full variable domain, completed using reference TRBV5-6 and TRBJ1-2, is DAGVTQSPTHLIKTRGQQVTLRCSPKSGHDTVSWYQQALGQGPQFIFQYYEEEERQRGNFPDRFSGHQFPNYSSELNVNALLLGDSALYLCASSYNRVDCGYTFGSGTRLTVV.

As regards this clonotype: Possible read error: a much larger clone is one base away. The chain employs TRBV21-1 and TRBJ2-7; the DNA was not compared with TRBD1, the D call given in the table. TRBV21-1 is noted as a pseudogene. The CDR3 is 12 amino acids. The CDR3 nucleotides read TGTGCCAGCAGAGACAGTGTGGGCGAGCAGTACTTC. Its translation: CASRDSVGEQYF.

This clonotype was seen many times. An end of the junction does not agree with germline; a read error may underlie this. This rearrangement joins TRBV18 to TRBJ1-1; D unclear. Germline V gene lookup returns CDR1 KGHSH and CDR2 LQKENI. CDR3 length: 13 amino acids. The CDR3 nucleotides are TGTGCCAGCTCATCACCCGTGGACACTGAAGCTTTCTTT. Its translation is CASSSPVDTEAFF.